The clone carrying this TCR beta chain has a count of ten or more. Germline CDR1 and CDR2: SGHTA and FQGTGA. V lost 5 bases and J lost 6; bases outside the gene matches: 4. The CDR3 sequence is 14 residues long. This record comes from a study of T cells after yellow fever vaccination. TCRdb redid the calling of the 5' RACE reads with MiXCR, one entry per CDR3 protein. This sample has 150,000 to 200,000 distinct CDR3 sequences, with about 7% found just once. The chain has TRBV7-3 and TRBJ1-6; 7 bases agree with TRBD1. The starting material was CD4+ T cells sorted from PBMCs, obtained 5 days after the first yellow fever vaccination. The sequence was obtained from a man in his late teens or twenties who received the YFV17D yellow fever vaccine. CDR3 residues: CASSAGQANSPLHF. The DNA of the CDR3 is TGTGCCAGCAGCGCTGGACAGGCTAATTCACCCCTCCACTTT.